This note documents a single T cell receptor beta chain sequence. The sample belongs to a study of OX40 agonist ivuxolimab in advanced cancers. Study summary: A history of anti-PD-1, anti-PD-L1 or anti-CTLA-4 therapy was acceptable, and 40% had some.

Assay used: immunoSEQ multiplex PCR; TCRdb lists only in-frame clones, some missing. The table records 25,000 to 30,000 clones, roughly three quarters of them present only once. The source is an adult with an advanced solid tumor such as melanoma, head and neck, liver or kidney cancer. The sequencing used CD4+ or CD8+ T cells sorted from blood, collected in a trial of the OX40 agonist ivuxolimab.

The CDR3 nucleotides are TGCGCCAGCTCAGGACAGGGAGGAGATACGCAGTATTTT. It is translated as CASSGQGGDTQYF. The chain carries TRBV10-2 and TRBJ2-3, with 8 bases aligning to TRBD1. V shed 8 bases and J 5 bases; nucleotides not matched to a gene: 6. Germline CDR1 WSHSY, CDR2 SAAADI. The CDR3 spans 13 residues.